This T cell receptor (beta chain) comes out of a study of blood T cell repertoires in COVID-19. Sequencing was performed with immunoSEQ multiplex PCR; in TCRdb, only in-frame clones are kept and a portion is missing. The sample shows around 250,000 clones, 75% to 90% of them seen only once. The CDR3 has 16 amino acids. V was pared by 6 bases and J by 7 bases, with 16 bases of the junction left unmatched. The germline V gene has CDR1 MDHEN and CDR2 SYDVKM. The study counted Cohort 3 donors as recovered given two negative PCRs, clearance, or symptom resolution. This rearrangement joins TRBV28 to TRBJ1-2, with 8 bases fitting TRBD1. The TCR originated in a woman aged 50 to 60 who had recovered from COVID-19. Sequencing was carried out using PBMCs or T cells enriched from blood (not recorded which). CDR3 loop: CASSESGSGGLSGYTF. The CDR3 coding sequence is TGTGCCAGCAGCGAATCTGGATCAGGGGGCCTTAGTGGCTACACCTTC.